One sample yielded the 26 T cell receptor beta chains listed below, sequenced in a study of blood T cells in healthy people across ages. It was with a sample-barcoded 5' primer and a J-beta primer mix that a second PCR of roughly 7 to 12 cycles was run. TCRdb re-derived calls from the 5' RACE reads in MiXCR, one entry per CDR3 protein. Among approximately 800,000 distinct CDR3 sequences listed, more than 20% were seen once. These data are also associated with another study on T cells of mothers and their children.

The sequenced sample consisted of blood. The origin of the receptors is a boy between 10 and 17 years old in good health.

This clonotype was picked up a small number of times. CDR3 sequence (DNA): TGCGCCAGCAGCTTGGTCGGGACAGGATACAATGAAAAACTGTTTTTT. Translation gives CASSLVGTGYNEKLFF. V usage is TRBV5-1 and J usage is TRBJ1-4; 8 nucleotides match TRBD1. The CDR3 has 16 amino acids. The V and J ends lost 0 bases and 5 bases, in that order; junction bases with no gene match: 6. Germline CDR1 reads SGHRS; CDR2 reads YFSETQ.

The rearrangement links TRBV20-1 to TRBJ2-7, with TRBD1 matching over 10 bases. Germline V lookup: CDR1 DFQATT, CDR2 SNEGSKA (reference sequence). The CDR3 contains 14 residues. The trim removed 5 bases at V and 3 bases at J, leaving 7 bases unmatched. This CDR3 reads CSALYRDRGYEQYF. The CDR3 coding sequence is TGCAGTGCTCTATACCGGGACAGGGGCTACGAGCAGTACTTC.

This CDR3 reads CASSQNQGRYEQYF. CDR3 DNA sequence: TGCGCCAGCAGCCAGAATCAGGGGCGGTACGAGCAGTACTTC. The chain links TRBV4-3 to TRBJ2-5, with D possibly TRBD1 on 6 matching bases. Near its end, the DNA agrees better with TRBJ2-7, so the J call may be wrong. CDR1 is LGHNA, CDR2 YSLEER, per germline. The CDR3 totals 14 residues.

This clonotype showed up just a few times. V gene TRBV12-3 or TRBV12-4 combines with J gene TRBJ2-4; D is possibly TRBD2 (6 bases). Trimming pared 6 bases from V and 5 bases from J, leaving 17 bases between. The CDR3 is 15 residues long. This chain's CDR3 is CASSLDGTVQNIQYF. The CDR3 DNA is TGTGCCAGCAGCCTAGACGGGACTGTCCAAAACATTCAGTACTTC.

The chain recombines TRBV28 with TRBJ1-1; unclear D gene. The V end lost 10 bases, the J end lost 0 bases, and 15 bases lay between the germline ends. Germline loops: CDR1 MDHEN, CDR2 SYDVKM. The CDR3 covers 14 residues. Here the CDR3 reads CATTRAEMNTEAFF. CDR3 nucleotide sequence: TGTGCCACCACTCGGGCCGAAATGAACACTGAAGCTTTCTTT.

This clonotype has more than one count but fewer than ten. The chain is built from TRBV20-1 and TRBJ1-2; D gene unclear. Looked up from germline, CDR1 is DFQATT and CDR2 is SNEGSKA (reference sequence). The CDR3 extends over 12 amino acids. The V and J ends lost 3 bases and 3 bases respectively, with 8 bases between them. CDR3 coding DNA: TGCAGTGCTAGGGGATCCGACTATGGCTACACCTTC. Residues: CSARGSDYGYTF.

The chain recombines TRBV6-5 with TRBJ2-1; the match to TRBD2 covers 11 bases. The CDR3 totals 18 residues. V lost 4 bases, J lost 6 bases, and 14 bases stayed unmatched. Germline CDR1 MNHEY, CDR2 SVGAGI. For the CDR3, the DNA is TGTGCCAGCAGTTGGGCAGGGGCTCGACTAGCGGGAAGCAATGAGCAGTTCTTC. Encoded protein: CASSWAGARLAGSNEQFF.

The chain uses TRBV20-1 and TRBJ1-1; 8 bases line up with TRBD1. J lost 1 base, V lost 6 bases, and 13 bases had no gene match. Germline CDR1 and CDR2: DFQATT and SNEGSKA (reference sequence). This CDR3 has 16 amino acids. The CDR3 bases are TGCAGTGCAAGCCATCATAGCAGGGGGCCGAACACTGAAGCTTTCTTT. Its protein product is CSASHHSRGPNTEAFF.

The rearrangement uses TRBV6-5 and TRBJ2-1, with D hard to call. The CDR3 consists of 15 residues. Germline CDR1 MNHEY, CDR2 SVGAGI. Deletions cut 7 bases from V and 7 bases from J, with 20 bases between. The CDR3 region has the DNA TGTGCCAGCAATAAAGGAGCGCTAGGATGGAATGAGCAGTTCTTC. Translated, it gives CASNKGALGWNEQFF.

This chain links TRBV30 with TRBJ1-5; a possible D gene is TRBD1 (6 bases). CDR1 is GTSNPN and CDR2 is SVGIG in the germline V gene (reference sequence). This CDR3 is 12 amino acids long. Deletions cut 5 bases from V and 6 bases from J, with 11 bases between. In nucleotides, the CDR3 is TGTGCCTGGGGGAGGGGGATTCAGCCCCAGCATTTT. Translating gives CAWGRGIQPQHF.

About this clonotype: As the CDR3 is not closed by the conserved phenylalanine or tryptophan, this likely results from a read error. This chain connects TRBV7-8 to TRBJ2-7, with D perhaps given as TRBD1 or TRBD2 (5 bases each). This CDR3 has 15 amino acids. Trimming stripped 1 base from V and 2 bases from J, with 12 bases between. CDR1 is SGHVS, CDR2 FQNEAQ, per germline. CDR3 sequence: CASSLVYQGPYEQYI. In DNA, the CDR3 is TGTGCCAGCAGCTTAGTATACCAGGGACCCTACGAGCAGTACATC.

About this clonotype: A read error may account for a junction end that differs from germline. CDR3 region: CANSQDPAGSSYEQYF. The DNA for the CDR3 is TGCGCCAACAGCCAAGATCCGGCTGGGAGCTCCTACGAGCAGTACTTC. The V gene is TRBV4-1, the J gene TRBJ2-5; D is perhaps TRBD2 (5 bases). The last part of the DNA fits TRBJ2-7 better; the J call may be wrong. CDR1 and CDR2 (germline): MGHRA, YSYEKL. The CDR3 has 16 amino acids.

This clonotype has just a few counts. The chain links TRBV11-2 to TRBJ2-5; the D gene could be TRBD1 or TRBD2 (5 bases each). The end of the DNA is better explained by TRBJ2-7, so the J call may be wrong. This CDR3 has 16 residues. The germline V gene has CDR1 SGHAT and CDR2 FQNNGV. CDR3 DNA sequence: TGTGCCAGCAGCTCCCTGGGGGATTTAAGCTCCTACGAGCAGTACTTC. Its translation is CASSSLGDLSSYEQYF.

This rearrangement joins TRBV9 to TRBJ1-4; D is unclear. Germline V gene sequence: CDR1 SGDLS, CDR2 YYNGEE. Trimming left V 3 bases short and J 4 bases short, with 7 bases between. The CDR3 spans 13 residues. The CDR3, as DNA: TGTGCCAGCAGCGGGCGAAATAATGAAAAACTGTTTTTT. Translation gives CASSGRNNEKLFF. Full variable domain (rest looked up from reference TRBV9 and TRBJ1-4): DSGVTQTPKHLITATGQRVTLRCSPRSGDLSVYWYQQSLDQGLQFLIQYYNGEERAKGNILERFSAQQFPDLHSELNLSSLELGDSALYFCASSGRNNEKLFFGSGTQLSVL.

The gene calls are TRBV6-6 and TRBJ1-3; no firm D call. The CDR3 is 11 residues long. Germline values: CDR1 MNHNY, CDR2 SVGAGI (reference sequence). The germline V and J ends were trimmed by 9 bases and 0 bases, with 3 bases remaining between them. CDR3 DNA sequence: TGTGCCAGTATCTCTGGAAACACCATATATTTT. Translation gives CASISGNTIYF.

The rearrangement links TRBV7-2 to TRBJ1-1; 8 positions agree with TRBD1. Germline CDR1 and CDR2: SGHTA and FQGNSA. V shed 7 bases and J 4 bases; nucleotides not matched to a gene: 11. The CDR3 is made up of 15 amino acids. In nucleotides, the CDR3 is TGTGCCAGCACGGACAGGGAGCGTGTGGGCACTGAAGCTTTCTTT. Encoded protein: CASTDRERVGTEAFF.

This chain uses TRBV27 with TRBJ1-1, with D unclear. CDR1 MNHEY and CDR2 SMNVEV come from the germline V gene (reference sequence). V lost 5 bases and J 5 bases, leaving 12 bases between the germline ends. The CDR3 sequence is 13 residues long. Here the CDR3 reads CASSPEVLTEAFF. In nucleotides, the CDR3 is TGTGCCAGCAGTCCCGAGGTGTTGACTGAAGCTTTCTTT.

The rearrangement joins TRBV10-3 to TRBJ2-3, with 11 bases identical to TRBD2. Germline V lookup: CDR1 ENHRY, CDR2 SYGVKD. The J segment lost 0 bases and the V segment lost 10 bases, leaving 9 bases of the junction unmatched. CDR3 length: 16 residues. This CDR3 reads CASSLAGVSSTDTQYF. CDR3 DNA: TGTGCCAGCTCACTAGCGGGAGTTTCGAGCACAGATACGCAGTATTTT.

The chain joins TRBV7-2 to TRBJ2-5; the D is unclear. V was trimmed by 1 base and J by 13 bases, leaving 16 bases between them. The CDR3 runs 13 residues. CDR1 and CDR2 (germline): SGHTA, FQGNSA. The CDR3 protein is CASSLGLQRVPYF. The CDR3 DNA sequence: TGTGCCAGCAGCTTAGGCTTACAGCGCGTTCCGTACTTC.

The rearrangement joins TRBV2 to TRBJ2-2; D not certain. From germline, CDR1 is SNHLY and CDR2 FYNNEI. Trimming cost V 0 bases and J 3 bases, with 5 bases left between them. The length of the CDR3 is 14 residues. This CDR3 reads CASSEAGYTGELFF. CDR3 bases: TGTGCCAGCAGTGAAGCGGGATACACCGGGGAGCTGTTTTTT.

This clonotype occurred a few times. The junction departs from germline at one end; a sequencing error may be responsible. The chain employs TRBV29-1 and TRBJ1-2; maybe TRBD1 (5 bases). This CDR3 spans 14 amino acids. Germline CDR1 reads SQVTM; CDR2 reads ANQGSEA. The CDR3 sequence: CSVDSGDLNYGYAF. The CDR3 DNA reads TGCAGCGTCGATTCGGGGGATCTTAACTATGGCTACGCCTTC.

This clonotype was counted only a few times. J is TRBJ2-3 and V is TRBV29-1; D may be TRBD1 (5 bases). Germline assignment: CDR1 SQVTM and CDR2 ANQGSEA. V lost 6 bases and J 4 bases, leaving 17 bases between the germline ends. This CDR3 comprises 14 residues. CDR3 residues: CSVGPPATPDTQYF. For the CDR3, the DNA is TGCAGCGTGGGGCCGCCCGCGACCCCAGATACGCAGTATTTT.

Many counts were recorded for this clonotype. The chain is built from TRBV24-1 and TRBJ2-3, with TRBD2 matching over 8 bases. The germline V gene encodes CDR1 KGHDR and CDR2 SFDVKD. After removal of 5 bases from V and 5 bases from J, the junction contained 14 bases not matched to a gene. This CDR3 is 17 amino acids long. In DNA form, the CDR3 reads TGTGCCACCAGTGCCGTCGGAGCGGGAGTAGACGTAGATACGCAGTATTTT. Translating gives CATSAVGAGVDVDTQYF.

This clonotype has just a few counts. This chain uses TRBV20-1 with TRBJ1-6; D is uncertain. Germline CDR1 reads DFQATT; CDR2 reads SNEGSKA (reference sequence). The CDR3 is 14 amino acids. Trimming removed 0 bases from V and 5 bases from J, with 8 bases in between. This chain's CDR3 is CSAREQANNSPLHF. As DNA, the CDR3 is TGCAGTGCTAGAGAGCAGGCCAATAATTCACCCCTCCACTTT.

Turning to this clonotype: The germline gene is not matched at one end of the junction; a read error may be the cause. The rearrangement joins TRBV15 to TRBJ2-5, with unresolved D. CDR3 length: 12 residues. Germline V gives CDR1 LNHNV, CDR2 YYDKDF (reference sequence). CDR3 sequence: CAISRPMETQYF. The CDR3 region has the DNA TGTGCCATCAGCAGACCTATGGAGACCCAGTACTTC.

This chain links TRBV28 with TRBJ2-1; D uncertain. The CDR3 is made up of 16 amino acids. CDR1 and CDR2 (germline): MDHEN, SYDVKM. V lost 5 bases to trimming and J lost 0 bases, with 14 bases between them. The CDR3 region has the DNA TGTGCCAGCAGTCGCCGACTGCGCGGCTCCTACAATGAGCAGTTCTTC. Protein: CASSRRLRGSYNEQFF. Combining the CDR3 with reference TRBV28 and TRBJ2-1 gives the whole variable domain DVKVTQSSRYLVKRTGEKVFLECVQDMDHENMFWYRQDPGLGLRLIYFSYDVKMKEKGDIPEGYSVSREKKERFSLILESASTNQTSMYLCASSRRLRGSYNEQFFGPGTRLTVL.